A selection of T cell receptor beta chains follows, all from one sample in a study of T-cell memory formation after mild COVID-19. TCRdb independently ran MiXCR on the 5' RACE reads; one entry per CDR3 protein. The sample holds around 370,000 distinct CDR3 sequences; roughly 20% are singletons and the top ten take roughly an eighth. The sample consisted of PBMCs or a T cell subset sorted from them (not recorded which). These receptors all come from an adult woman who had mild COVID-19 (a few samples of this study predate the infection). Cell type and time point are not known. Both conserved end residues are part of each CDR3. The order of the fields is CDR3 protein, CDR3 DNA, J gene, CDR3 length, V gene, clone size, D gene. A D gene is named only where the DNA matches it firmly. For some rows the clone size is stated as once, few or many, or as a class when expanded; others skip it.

CDR3aa: CASSRITSDQETQYF
CDR3nt: TGTGCCAGCTCACGTATAACCTCCGATCAAGAGACCCAGTACTTC
j_gene: TRBJ2-5
len: 15
v_gene: TRBV18
abundance: NA
d_gene: NA

CDR3aa: CASSSAGAGSQYF
CDR3nt: TGTGCTAGCAGTTCGGCCGGGGCGGGCTCGCAGTACTTC
j_gene: TRBJ2-5
len: 13
v_gene: TRBV7-7
abundance: NA
d_gene: NA

CDR3aa: CSASSDTQYF
CDR3nt: TGCAGTGCGTCCTCAGATACGCAGTATTTT
j_gene: TRBJ2-3
len: 10
v_gene: TRBV20-1
abundance: few
d_gene: NA

CDR3aa: CASSMAGTVANYGYTF
CDR3nt: TGTGCCAGCAGCATGGCCGGGACAGTGGCGAACTATGGCTACACCTTC
j_gene: TRBJ1-2
len: 16
v_gene: TRBV5-5
abundance: few
d_gene: TRBD1

CDR3aa: CASSLYGVGADTQYF
CDR3nt: TGTGCCAGCAGCTTGTACGGGGTAGGCGCAGATACGCAGTATTTT
j_gene: TRBJ2-3
len: 15
v_gene: TRBV5-5
abundance: NA
d_gene: NA

CDR3aa: CASSLAVWPYEQYF
CDR3nt: TGCGCCAGCAGCTTGGCGGTCTGGCCCTACGAGCAGTACTTC
j_gene: TRBJ2-7
len: 14
v_gene: TRBV5-1
abundance: NA
d_gene: NA

CDR3aa: CSATTGVGAFF
CDR3nt: TGCAGTGCTACCACAGGGGTTGGAGCTTTCTTT
j_gene: TRBJ1-1
len: 11
v_gene: TRBV20-1
abundance: NA
d_gene: TRBD1

CDR3aa: CASSPGTGPIQYF
CDR3nt: TGCGCCAGCAGCCCTGGGACAGGGCCCATTCAGTACTTC
j_gene: TRBJ2-4
len: 13
v_gene: TRBV5-1
abundance: NA
d_gene: TRBD1

CDR3aa: CASSQVRTLVNEQFF
CDR3nt: TGTGCCAGCAGCCAAGTTCGAACTCTAGTAAATGAGCAGTTCTTC
j_gene: TRBJ2-1
len: 15
v_gene: TRBV14
abundance: many
d_gene: NA

CDR3aa: CASSSPGTLGLAGVYEQFF
CDR3nt: TGTGCCAGCAGCTCCCCCGGGACGTTGGGACTAGCGGGAGTCTATGAGCAGTTCTTC
j_gene: TRBJ2-1
len: 19
v_gene: TRBV7-2
abundance: few
d_gene: TRBD2

CDR3aa: CASRPLERGYPTDTQYF
CDR3nt: TGTGCCAGCAGACCCTTAGAGCGGGGGTACCCCACAGATACGCAGTATTTT
j_gene: TRBJ2-3
len: 17
v_gene: TRBV12-3/TRBV12-4
abundance: few
d_gene: TRBD2

CDR3aa: CASSSTGDQPQHF
CDR3nt: TGTGCCAGCAGCTCTACAGGGGACCAGCCCCAGCATTTT
j_gene: TRBJ1-5
len: 13
v_gene: TRBV12-3/TRBV12-4
abundance: few
d_gene: TRBD1

CDR3aa: CASSGTGGVYGYTF
CDR3nt: TGTGCCAGCAGTGGGACAGGGGGCGTTTATGGCTACACCTTC
j_gene: TRBJ1-2
len: 14
v_gene: TRBV6-1
abundance: NA
d_gene: TRBD1

CDR3aa: CASSIATGPKYEQYF
CDR3nt: TGTGCCAGTAGTATTGCGACAGGGCCGAAGTACGAGCAGTACTTC
j_gene: TRBJ2-7
len: 15
v_gene: TRBV19
abundance: NA
d_gene: TRBD1

CDR3aa: CASRARGANTEAFF
CDR3nt: TGTGCCAGCAGGGCTAGGGGTGCGAACACTGAAGCTTTCTTT
j_gene: TRBJ1-1
len: 14
v_gene: TRBV6-5
abundance: NA
d_gene: NA

CDR3aa: CSVDPTGLGNTEAFF
CDR3nt: TGCAGCGTCGACCCTACAGGCTTGGGGAACACTGAAGCTTTCTTT
j_gene: TRBJ1-1
len: 15
v_gene: TRBV29-1
abundance: NA
d_gene: NA

CDR3aa: CASSVLAGGGGTDTQYF
CDR3nt: TGTGCCAGCAGCGTATTAGCGGGGGGGGGAGGCACAGATACGCAGTATTTT
j_gene: TRBJ2-3
len: 17
v_gene: TRBV9
abundance: few
d_gene: TRBD2

CDR3aa: CASSQGRTGAFF
CDR3nt: TGTGCCAGCAGCCAAGGTAGGACAGGAGCTTTCTTT
j_gene: TRBJ1-1
len: 12
v_gene: TRBV3-1
abundance: NA
d_gene: TRBD1

CDR3aa: CSVEGTSGSSYEQYF
CDR3nt: TGCAGCGTTGAGGGGACTAGCGGGAGCTCCTACGAGCAGTACTTC
j_gene: TRBJ2-7
len: 15
v_gene: TRBV29-1
abundance: NA
d_gene: TRBD2

CDR3aa: CASSMPSASYEQYF
CDR3nt: TGTGCCAGCAGCATGCCCAGCGCCTCCTACGAGCAGTACTTC
j_gene: TRBJ2-7
len: 14
v_gene: TRBV7-9
abundance: once
d_gene: NA

CDR3aa: CASSPGQGVNEQFF
CDR3nt: TGTGCCAGCAGCCCGGGACAAGGGGTTAATGAGCAGTTCTTC
j_gene: TRBJ2-1
len: 14
v_gene: TRBV7-3
abundance: NA
d_gene: NA

CDR3aa: CASKDSLTATNEKLFF
CDR3nt: TGTGCCAGCAAGGACAGTCTTACTGCAACTAATGAAAAACTGTTTTTT
j_gene: TRBJ1-4
len: 16
v_gene: TRBV6-5
abundance: NA
d_gene: NA

CDR3aa: CASSPRGLAGFTDTQYF
CDR3nt: TGTGCCAGCAGCCCCCGGGGACTAGCGGGATTCACAGATACGCAGTATTTT
j_gene: TRBJ2-3
len: 17
v_gene: TRBV9
abundance: NA
d_gene: TRBD2

CDR3aa: CASSPFGGTDHNEQFF
CDR3nt: TGTGCCAGCAGCCCATTCGGGGGAACAGACCACAATGAGCAGTTCTTC
j_gene: TRBJ2-1
len: 16
v_gene: TRBV4-2
abundance: NA
d_gene: NA

CDR3aa: CAWRGTSLRDTQYF
CDR3nt: TGTGCCTGGAGGGGGACTAGTCTCAGAGATACGCAGTATTTT
j_gene: TRBJ2-3
len: 14
v_gene: TRBV30
abundance: many
d_gene: TRBD2

CDR3aa: CASSLRKDRGPGTEAFF
CDR3nt: TGTGCCAGCAGCTTAAGGAAGGACAGGGGCCCGGGCACTGAAGCTTTCTTT
j_gene: TRBJ1-1
len: 17
v_gene: TRBV11-1
abundance: NA
d_gene: TRBD1

CDR3aa: CASSVGFNEQFF
CDR3nt: TGTGCCAGCAGCGTAGGTTTCAATGAGCAGTTCTTC
j_gene: TRBJ2-1
len: 12
v_gene: TRBV9
abundance: NA
d_gene: NA

CDR3aa: CASSSPRSGQQFF
CDR3nt: TGTGCCAGCAGTTCTCCCCGTTCGGGGCAGCAGTTCTTC
j_gene: TRBJ2-1
len: 13
v_gene: TRBV6-2/TRBV6-3
abundance: NA
d_gene: NA

CDR3aa: CASSRRQGYTDTQYF
CDR3nt: TGCGCCAGCAGCCGCCGACAGGGCTACACAGATACGCAGTATTTT
j_gene: TRBJ2-3
len: 15
v_gene: TRBV4-1
abundance: few
d_gene: TRBD1

CDR3aa: CASSESGGGMDEQYF
CDR3nt: TGTGCCAGCAGTGAATCGGGGGGAGGGATGGACGAGCAGTACTTC
j_gene: TRBJ2-7
len: 15
v_gene: TRBV6-1
abundance: NA
d_gene: TRBD2

CDR3aa: CAIRTSGMLSYEQYF
CDR3nt: TGTGCCATTAGGACTAGCGGGATGCTCTCCTACGAGCAGTACTTC
j_gene: TRBJ2-7
len: 15
v_gene: TRBV10-3
abundance: few
d_gene: TRBD2

CDR3aa: CASSPGEGSTEAFF
CDR3nt: TGCGCCAGCAGCCCGGGAGAGGGTAGCACTGAAGCTTTCTTT
j_gene: TRBJ1-1
len: 14
v_gene: TRBV4-1
abundance: NA
d_gene: NA